The sequence of this TCR beta chain was determined in a study of cytomegalovirus exposure and HLA in healthy donors. Study outcomes and limitations: Judged likely to be a sequencing artifact was a cluster of highly shared sequence variants. Donor immune exposure was known only as CMV serostatus.

PCR was performed using 60 Vbeta and 13 Jbeta primers. Assay used: immunoSEQ multiplex PCR; TCRdb lists only in-frame clones, some missing. The sample records over 150,000 clones, over 70% being singletons. This clone was detected a few times. The antigen remains undetermined. Trimming shortened V by 3 bases and J by 7 bases, and 17 bases separated the two germline ends. This CDR3 region has 15 residues. Germline CDR1 is SGHRS and CDR2 is YFSETQ. V and J are TRBV5-1 and TRBJ2-1; no definite D call. Material: PBMCs. The sequence was collected from a young man in good health and CMV-seropositive. The CDR3 DNA follows: TGCGCCAGCAGCTACGACAACCCTGGGTGGAATGAGCAGTTCTTC. Its protein is CASSYDNPGWNEQFF. Supplemented by reference TRBV5-1 and TRBJ2-1, the full variable domain reads KAGVTQTPRYLIKTRGQQVTLSCSPISGHRSVSWYQQTPGQGLQFLFEYFSETQRNKGNFPGRFSGRQFSNSRSEMNVSTLELGDSALYLCASSYDNPGWNEQFFGPGTRLTVL.